Below are 14 T cell receptor beta chains sequenced from a single sample in a study of blood T cell repertoires in COVID-19. Profiled with immunoSEQ multiplex PCR; TCRdb holds only in-frame clones, not every one. Of roughly 480,000 clones listed, 75% to 90% are singletons. Sequencing was done on a sample of peripheral blood. All receptors derive from a man younger than 35 with COVID-19, enrolled during active disease.

CDR3 residues: CASSFEGLSSGSYEQYF. The DNA of the CDR3 is TGCGCCAGCAGCTTTGAGGGATTGTCTAGCGGCTCCTACGAGCAGTACTTC. The chain combines TRBV5-1 with TRBJ2-7; 7 nucleotides match TRBD2. The germline V gene has CDR1 SGHRS and CDR2 YFSETQ. The trim removed 2 bases at V and 0 bases at J, leaving 11 bases unmatched. The CDR3 is 17 residues long.

The chain has TRBV10-2 and TRBJ2-1; D may be TRBD1 (6 bases). The length of the CDR3 is 15 residues. The V gene lost 2 bases and the J gene lost 4 bases, with 12 bases spanning the gap. CDR1 WSHSY and CDR2 SAAADI come from the germline V gene. CDR3 nucleotides: TGCGCCAGCAGTGAGCTACAGGGATTTTACAATGAGCAGTTCTTC. Its translation is CASSELQGFYNEQFF.

The chain combines TRBV12-3 or TRBV12-4 with TRBJ1-2; no reliable D call. The CDR3 has 12 amino acids. V was shortened by 3 bases and J by 4 bases, with 6 bases between the two germline ends. CDR3 loop: CASSFAGYGYTF. Written as DNA, the CDR3 is TGTGCCAGCAGTTTTGCGGGCTATGGCTACACCTTC.

The J gene is TRBJ1-5, the V gene TRBV6-2 or TRBV6-3; D is undetermined. This CDR3 is 15 amino acids long. Trimming took 4 bases from V and 4 from J, leaving 14 bases between them. The V gene's germline CDR1 is MNHEY and CDR2 SVGEGT. CDR3 region: CASSWDLSGNQPQHF. CDR3 sequence (DNA): TGTGCCAGCAGTTGGGATTTGTCGGGGAATCAGCCCCAGCATTTT.

The chain uses TRBV7-9 and TRBJ1-5, with a weak D call TRBD1 (6 bases). The CDR3 length is 14 residues. The germline gives CDR1 SEHNR, CDR2 FQNEAQ (reference sequence). The V end lost 8 bases, the J end lost 0 bases, and 11 bases lay between the germline ends. CDR3 sequence reads: CASQGPYSNQPQHF. Written as DNA, the CDR3 is TGTGCCAGCCAGGGGCCTTATAGCAATCAGCCCCAGCATTTT.

V is TRBV5-1 and J is TRBJ2-1; 10 bases fit TRBD1. Germline values: CDR1 SGHRS, CDR2 YFSETQ. CDR3 length: 17 amino acids. The V segment lost 3 bases and the J segment 4 bases; nucleotides outside the gene matches: 10. In nucleotides, the CDR3 is TGCGCCAGCAGCTGGGATTCCGGGACAGGGGAATACAATGAGCAGTTCTTC. Amino acid sequence: CASSWDSGTGEYNEQFF.

In regard to this clone: This sample includes further DNA sequences coding for the same CDR3. This sequence joins TRBV7-9 and TRBJ1-6; 10 bases map to TRBD1. The CDR3 runs 15 residues. Germline CDR1 is SEHNR and CDR2 is FQNEAQ (reference sequence). The ends lost 5 bases at V and 7 bases at J; junction bases unmatched: 5. The CDR3: CASSLAGQGNSPLHF. The CDR3 region has the DNA TGTGCCAGCAGCCTCGCGGGACAGGGGAATTCACCCCTCCACTTT.

The chain joins TRBV7-9 to TRBJ2-5; D is uncertain. The CDR3 runs 13 residues. Between the trimmed V and J ends, which lost 0 bases and 5 bases, there was a span of 7 bases. CDR1 is SEHNR and CDR2 is FQNEAQ in the germline V gene (reference sequence). The CDR3 DNA reads as TGTGCCAGCAGCTTAGCCACCGGGGAGACCCAGTACTTC. Translating gives CASSLATGETQYF.

CDR3 region: CASSPLGQGSTDTQYF. CDR3 nucleotide sequence: TGCGCCAGCAGCCCCCTGGGACAGGGGTCCACAGATACGCAGTATTTT. The rearrangement joins TRBV5-1 to TRBJ2-3; TRBD1 matches at 10 bases. This CDR3 has 16 amino acids. Germline V gives CDR1 SGHRS, CDR2 YFSETQ. Unmatched junction bases numbered 7, after V lost 4 bases and J lost 2 bases. The whole variable domain, filled in from reference TRBV5-1 and TRBJ2-3, reads KAGVTQTPRYLIKTRGQQVTLSCSPISGHRSVSWYQQTPGQGLQFLFEYFSETQRNKGNFPGRFSGRQFSNSRSEMNVSTLELGDSALYLCASSPLGQGSTDTQYFGPGTRLTVL.

The V gene is TRBV7-8, the J gene TRBJ2-1; TRBD1 might be the D (6 bases). This CDR3 spans 16 amino acids. Deletions cut 7 bases from V and 5 bases from J, with 21 bases between. Germline V gives CDR1 SGHVS, CDR2 FQNEAQ. The CDR3 protein is CASTQRGTGRNNEQFF. CDR3 nucleotides: TGTGCCAGCACCCAAAGGGGTACAGGGAGAAACAATGAGCAGTTCTTC.

This rearrangement joins TRBV12-3 or TRBV12-4 to TRBJ1-1; tentatively, D is TRBD1 (6 bases). This CDR3 comprises 13 residues. Trimming removed 3 bases from V and 4 bases from J, with 9 bases in between. Here the CDR3 reads CASSFSRGTEAFF. For the CDR3, the DNA is TGTGCCAGCAGTTTTTCCAGGGGCACTGAAGCTTTCTTT.

The chain employs TRBV6-5 and TRBJ1-2, with 7 bases aligning to TRBD1. The CDR3 contains 14 residues. Unmatched junction bases numbered 9, after V lost 5 bases and J lost 6 bases. Germline V gene data show CDR1 as MNHEY and CDR2 as SVGAGI. The CDR3 loop reads CASSPQGQLNGYTF. The CDR3 nucleotides are TGTGCCAGCAGTCCACAGGGACAGTTGAATGGCTACACCTTC.

The gene calls are TRBV30 and TRBJ1-1; D is ambiguous. CDR3 length equals 13 residues. Between the trimmed V and J ends, which lost 4 bases and 4 bases, there was a span of 13 bases. The germline V gene encodes CDR1 GTSNPN and CDR2 SVGIG (reference sequence). This CDR3 reads CAWMAGLATEAFF. The CDR3 DNA reads as TGTGCCTGGATGGCAGGTTTGGCCACTGAAGCTTTCTTT.

The chain has TRBV12-3 or TRBV12-4 and TRBJ1-4; D is unresolved. Deletions cut 6 bases from V and 8 bases from J, with 13 bases between. The CDR3 is 13 residues long. The CDR3 DNA follows: TGTGCCAGCAGCCTCACACTACGGGAAAAACTGTTTTTT. Encoded protein: CASSLTLREKLFF.